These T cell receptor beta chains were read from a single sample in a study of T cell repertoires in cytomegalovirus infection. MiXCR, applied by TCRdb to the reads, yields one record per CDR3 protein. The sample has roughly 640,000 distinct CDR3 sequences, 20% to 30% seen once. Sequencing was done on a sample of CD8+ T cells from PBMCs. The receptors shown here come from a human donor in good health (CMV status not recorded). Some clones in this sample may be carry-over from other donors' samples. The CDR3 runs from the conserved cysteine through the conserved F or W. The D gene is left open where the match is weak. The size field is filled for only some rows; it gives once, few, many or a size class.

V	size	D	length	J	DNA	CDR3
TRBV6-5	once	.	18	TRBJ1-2	TGTGCCAGCAGTTTCGGTCTGGGATGGGGGGAAGCTAACTATGGCTTCACCTTC	CASSFGLGWGEANYGFTF
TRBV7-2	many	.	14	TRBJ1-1	TGTGCCAGCAGCTTAGCGGGGGGGGGAGATGAAGCTTTCTTT	CASSLAGGGDEAFF
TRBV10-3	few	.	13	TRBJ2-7	TGTGCCATCAGTGAGTCGGGGGTGTACGAGCAGTACTTC	CAISESGVYEQYF
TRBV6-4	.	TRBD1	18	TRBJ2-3	TGTGCCAGCAGTGAGGACCCAACCGGGACAGGGAACACAGATACGCAGTATTTT	CASSEDPTGTGNTDTQYF
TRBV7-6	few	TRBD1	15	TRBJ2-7	TGTGCCAGCAGCCGAACCGGGACAGGGGATAACGAGCAGTACTTC	CASSRTGTGDNEQYF
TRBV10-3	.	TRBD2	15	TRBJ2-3	TGTGCCATCAGGGGACTAGCCAGTAACACAGATACGCAGTATTTT	CAIRGLASNTDTQYF
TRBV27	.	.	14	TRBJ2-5	TGTGCCAACAGTCTTACAGGTGTCCAAGAGACCCAGTACTTC	CANSLTGVQETQYF
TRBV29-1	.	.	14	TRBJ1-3	TGCAGCGTTGTCCTGGTTAACTCTGGAAACACCATATATTTT	CSVVLVNSGNTIYF
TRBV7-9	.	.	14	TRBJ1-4	TGTGCCAGCAGCAAGTTAGCAACTAATGAAAAACTGTTTTTT	CASSKLATNEKLFF
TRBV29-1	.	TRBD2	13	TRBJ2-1	TGCAGCGCCCTTAGCGGGGGGGTTAATGAGCAGTTCTTC	CSALSGGVNEQFF
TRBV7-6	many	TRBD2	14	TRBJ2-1	TGTGCCAGCAGCAATAGCGGGGCGAACAATGAGCAGTTCTTC	CASSNSGANNEQFF
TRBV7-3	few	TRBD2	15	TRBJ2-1	TGTGCCAGCAGTCCTAGCGGCCCCTCCTACAATGAGCAGTTCTTC	CASSPSGPSYNEQFF
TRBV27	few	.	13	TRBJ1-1	TGTGCCAGCAGTTTTGGTACCCAGGGTGAAGCTTTCTTT	CASSFGTQGEAFF
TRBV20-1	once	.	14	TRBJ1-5	TGCAGTGCTAGTGATTCTATCACCAATCAGCCCCAGCATTTT	CSASDSITNQPQHF
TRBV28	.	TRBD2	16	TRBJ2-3	TGTGCCAACAGCCCTCGGGGGGGAGCTGCGTGGGATACGCAGTATTTT	CANSPRGGAAWDTQYF
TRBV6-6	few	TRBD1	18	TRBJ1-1	TGTGCCAGCAGTTTTTTATTGACAGGGATCGGGATGAACACTGAAGCTTTCTTT	CASSFLLTGIGMNTEAFF
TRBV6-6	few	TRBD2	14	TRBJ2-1	TGTGCCAGCGGCCTAGCGGGGGGGCGGAATGAGCAGTTCTTC	CASGLAGGRNEQFF
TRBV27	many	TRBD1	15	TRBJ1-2	TGTGCCAGCAACCCCGTAGGACAGGTTAACTATGGCTACACCTTC	CASNPVGQVNYGYTF
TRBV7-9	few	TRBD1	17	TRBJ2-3	TGTGCCAGCAGCCATGAATGGGGACAGGGGCACACAGATACGCAGTATTTT	CASSHEWGQGHTDTQYF
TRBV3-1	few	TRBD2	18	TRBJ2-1	TGTGCCAGCAGCCAAGATAGTCTAGCGGGGGGTCTCTACAATGAGCAGTTCTTC	CASSQDSLAGGLYNEQFF
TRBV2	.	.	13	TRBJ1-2	TGTGCCAGCGTTTACAGTTTATCCTATGGCTACACCTTC	CASVYSLSYGYTF
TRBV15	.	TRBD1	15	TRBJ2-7	TGTGCCACCAGCGGAACAGGGGGCCGCTCCTACGAGCAGTACTTC	CATSGTGGRSYEQYF
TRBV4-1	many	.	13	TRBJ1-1	TGCGCCAGCAGCCACGTACCGAACACTGAAGCTTTCTTT	CASSHVPNTEAFF
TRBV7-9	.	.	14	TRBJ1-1	TGTGCCAGCAGCGGAGATGGCAGGGAGTCGAAAGCTTTCTTT	CASSGDGRESKAFF
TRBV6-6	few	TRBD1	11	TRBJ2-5	TGTGCCAGCAGGGGAAGGACAGGAGCCCACTTC	CASRGRTGAHF
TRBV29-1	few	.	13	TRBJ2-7	TGCAGCGTTGAAGGAGGGTCCGCCTACGAGCAGTACTTC	CSVEGGSAYEQYF
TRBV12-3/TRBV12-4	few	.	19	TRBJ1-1	TGTGCCAGCAGTTTTAGGTTGGACGGACACCCAGCTTCGAACACTGAAGCTTTCTTT	CASSFRLDGHPASNTEAFF
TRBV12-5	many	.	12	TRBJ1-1	TGTGCTAGTGGCTCCCGTAACACTGAAGCTTTCTTT	CASGSRNTEAFF